This T cell receptor beta chain was retrieved from a study of shared clonotypes between healthy human individuals. General study results and limits: Sequencing depth was expected to affect clonotype sharing among donors.

Ten immunoSEQ deep assay plates were used by the authors to sequence unsorted PBMC DNA. TCRdb's table, derived via immunoSEQ multiplex PCR, lists solely in-frame clones and lacks some. The table includes roughly 500,000 clones, 60% to 85% detected once. V gave up 5 bases and J gave up 6 bases, with 10 bases separating them. This CDR3 region has 13 residues. The V gene's germline CDR1 is SNHLY and CDR2 FYNNEI. Only Caucasian adults living in Nashville, Tennessee served as donors. Samples left unsorted employed about 100 million PBMCs for genomic DNA. About this clone: Its antigen is not known.

The sequenced sample was PBMCs. The V gene is TRBV2, the J gene TRBJ2-2; D is perhaps TRBD1 (5 bases). The receptor was isolated from a woman in her thirties or forties in good health. Some clones in this sample may be carry-over from other donors' samples. The CDR3 spells CASSLDRSGELFF. CDR3 DNA sequence: TGTGCCAGCAGTCTAGACAGATCCGGGGAGCTGTTTTTT. The full variable domain, with the rest looked up from reference TRBV2 and TRBJ2-2, is EPEVTQTPSHQVTQMGQEVILRCVPISNHLYFYWYRQILGQKVEFLVSFYNNEISEKSEIFDDQFSVERPDGSNFTLKIRSTKLEDSAMYFCASSLDRSGELFFGEGSRLTVL.